What follows is one T cell receptor beta chain and its context. Its antigen is currently unknown. This CDR3 has 13 residues. The V end was cut by 5 bases, the J end by 8 bases, with 13 bases between. Looked up from germline, CDR1 is SGHTA and CDR2 is FQGTGA. For the second PCR, which ran for about 6 to 11 cycles, a sample-barcoded 5' primer and a J-beta primer mix were used. Via MiXCR, TCRdb re-called the 5' RACE reads, giving one row per CDR3 protein. The sample records around 970,000 distinct CDR3 sequences, roughly half being singletons. The data are from a study of blood T cells in healthy people across ages. General study points: With age, beta diversity per million T cells declined roughly linearly, significantly by 35 to 40.

The TCR comes from a woman aged 55-70 years in good health. Input material: blood. The chain couples TRBV7-3 to TRBJ2-1; possible D gene TRBD1, 6 bases. The CDR3 here is CASSRAGEHEQFF. Here the CDR3 DNA reads TGTGCCAGCAGCCGGGCAGGGGAACATGAGCAGTTCTTC.